The sample holds many counts of the clone carrying this TCR beta chain. Its antigen is still unknown. The read gets to within 3 residues of the CDR3 end, and the germline J gene fills in the rest. Sequenced by immunoSEQ multiplex PCR; TCRdb stores in-frame clones only, minus some. Altogether 25,000 to 30,000 clones were found in the sample, and no singletons occur. The sample comes from a study of T cell clonality in common variable immunodeficiency. Study-wide results and caveats: Common variable immunodeficiency TCR beta sequences reportedly had fewer deletions and N-nucleotide insertions.

The CDR3 runs to 12 residues. Germline CDR1 is DFQATT and CDR2 is SNEGSKA (reference sequence). After removal of 6 bases from V and 5 bases from J, the junction contained 6 bases not matched to a gene. Sequenced sample: peripheral blood mononuclear cells. The chain is built from TRBV20-1 and TRBJ2-5, with TRBD1 identical over 7 bases. This TCR derives from a human donor with common variable immunodeficiency. CDR3 protein: CSAGTALETQYF. The covered CDR3 bases are TGCAGTGCAGGGACAGCCCTGGAGACC.